The source of this T cell receptor beta chain is a study of blood T cell repertoires in COVID-19 (dated by TCRdb to between 2020 and 2021). Some background on the complete study: For ImmuneRACE Cohort 3, a participant was defined as recovered based on two consecutive negative NP/OP PCR tests, clearance by a healthcare professional, or resolution of symptoms. Deeply sampled blood TCRbeta repertoires from subjects exposed to, actively infected with, or recovered from COVID-19 were included in the dataset. Samples were obtained from the ongoing ImmuneRACE study (first 160 participants) and from 1,254 subjects provided by 6 global collaborators. Where available, HLA class I and class II types were obtained from metadata supplied by the sample provider rather than from assay-based typing. The material from the prospective study consisted of cDNA or gDNA derived from T cells, B-cell-depleted T cells, or PBMCs. Collaborator samples came from the United States, Italy and Spain and covered acute and convalescent phases of COVID-19. A freely available public database, intended as a resource for researchers studying the immune response to SARS-CoV-2, is where the repertoires were released. A de-identified subject ID, COVID-19 status, age in years and sex were almost always included in the sample metadata.

Broad study findings and their caveats: The quantity of clinical and demographic metadata differed by source and by participant and was supplied without curation.

Participants in the prospective study were enrolled through a virtual design, were aged roughly 18 to 100 years, and lived in some 24 United States geographic areas. In the prospective study, cohorts were assigned on the basis of participant-reported clinical history obtained from a screening survey and a study questionnaire. In the prospective study, whole blood, serum and a nasopharyngeal or oropharyngeal swab were collected from each participant by mobile phlebotomists. Over a roughly two-month period, participants in the prospective study had the option of providing additional blood draws and questionnaires. Blood samples from the prospective study were shipped frozen or at room temperature prior to DNA extraction. Of note for this clone: Its antigen specificity is not known. Base qualities are missing; no much larger clone stands one base away.

Reading the germline V gene gives CDR1 SGHDT and CDR2 YYEEEE. A distance of 17 bases separates the germline ends of V and J, which lose 0 bases and 2 bases respectively. The CDR3 runs 17 amino acids, cysteine and phenylalanine included. CDR3 DNA only is kept here, 51 bases in frame from base 1. TCRbeta CDR3 regions were amplified from genomic DNA by means of the immunoSEQ Assay, a bias-controlled multiplex PCR. On the study's bioinformatics: The number of nucleated cells in each sample was estimated from the amplification of reference gene primers within the assay. To quantify the absolute abundance of each unique TCRbeta CDR3 rearrangement, sequence reads were collapsed and filtered. Productive Simpson clonality was computed per sample as the square root of Simpson's diversity index over productive rearrangements. TCRdb stores this immuneACCESS table with in-frame sequences only. Part of the clones is absent; in the studies checked, under half of the shortfall reflects unresolved V genes, and no reason is known for the rest. V and J calls and clone size are those listed in that table; D and trimming were worked out from the DNA. In all, the sample holds a few hundred thousand clones, and around nine tenths of those were seen once. Around 2% of the sample rests with the top ten.

The sequence links TRBV5-6 to TRBJ1-1; possibly the D gene is TRBD1, per 6 matching bases. This clonotype was obtained from an older woman in a cohort exposed to, infected with or recovered from COVID-19 (not recorded which). Sequencing was performed on PBMCs or T cells enriched from blood (not recorded which). In nucleotides, the sequence is TGTGCCAGCAGCTTGGCCGTGAAAGGGGGTAAAAACACTGAAGCTTTCTTT. Its product reads: CASSLAVKGGKNTEAFF. Supplemented by the reference TRBV5-6 and TRBJ1-1 proteins around the CDR3, the complete variable domain is DAGVTQSPTHLIKTRGQQVTLRCSPKSGHDTVSWYQQALGQGPQFIFQYYEEEERQRGNFPDRFSGHQFPNYSSELNVNALLLGDSALYLCASSLAVKGGKNTEAFFGQGTRLTVV.